This record concerns one TCR beta chain sequence. Profiling of TCR beta VDJ combinations and CDR3 sequences used genomic DNA as template. TCRdb itself ran the reads through MiXCR, one entry per CDR3 protein. This table holds under 350,000 distinct CDR3 sequences, 50% to 70% found once. This entry is derived from a study of CD8+CD57+ T cells in acquired aplastic anemia. Sequenced input: sorted CD4+, CD8+, or CD8+CD57+ T cells (not recorded which) from PBMCs. The TCR originated in a human donor with severe aplastic anemia or a healthy control (not recorded which).

Here the CDR3 reads CASSRQLTYEQYF. In nucleotides, the CDR3 is TGTGCCAGCAGCCGGCAGTTAACCTACGAGCAGTACTTC. V is TRBV14 and J is TRBJ2-7; D remains unclear. CDR3 length equals 13 residues. From germline, CDR1 is SGHDN and CDR2 FVKESK. With 4 bases removed from V and 2 bases from J, the gap between germline ends came to 9 bases.